Following are 10 T cell receptor beta chains from one sample sequenced in a study of blood T cells in healthy people across ages. Using a J-beta primer mix together with a sample-barcoded 5' primer, a second PCR was run for 7 to 11 cycles. MiXCR, run by TCRdb on the 5' RACE reads, gives a single entry per CDR3 protein. Among some 1 million distinct CDR3 sequences listed, 35% to 50% were seen once. The sequencing input was blood. These receptors were taken from a woman aged 55-70 years in good health.

In its sample, this clonotype was seen a few times. The V call is TRBV27, the J call TRBJ1-2, with D possibly being TRBD1 (5 bases). CDR3 size: 13 residues. Germline V gene data show CDR1 as MNHEY and CDR2 as SMNVEV (reference sequence). Trimming cost V 5 bases and J 4 bases, with 11 bases left between them. For the CDR3, the DNA is TGTGCCAGCAGTGTTGACAGAAGCTATGGCTACACCTTC. This translates into CASSVDRSYGYTF.

This chain connects TRBV11-2 to TRBJ2-3; perhaps D is TRBD1 or TRBD2 (7 bases each). The CDR3 sequence is 15 residues long. The V gene's germline CDR1 is SGHAT and CDR2 FQNNGV. V was shortened by 5 bases and J by 0 bases, with 12 bases between the two germline ends. CDR3 nucleotides: TGTGCCAGCAGCCGACAGGGAGGGAGCACAGATACGCAGTATTTT. Its protein is CASSRQGGSTDTQYF.

The rearrangement uses TRBV6-6 and TRBJ2-4; tentative D call: TRBD2 (6 bases). With the DNA end fitting TRBJ2-7 better, the J assignment may be wrong. This CDR3 spans 15 amino acids. Germline lookup yields CDR1 MNHNY and CDR2 SVGAGI (reference sequence). CDR3: CASSYTGLSFYEQYF. In DNA form, the CDR3 reads TGTGCCAGCAGTTACACGGGACTGTCATTCTACGAGCAGTACTTC.

Here the CDR3 reads CASSEGRLGEQYF. As DNA, the CDR3 is TGTGCCAGCAGTGAGGGGAGGCTCGGGGAGCAGTACTTC. The gene calls are TRBV2 and TRBJ2-7, with D possibly matching TRBD2 (6 bases). Germline V lookup: CDR1 SNHLY, CDR2 FYNNEI. There are 13 residues in the CDR3. Trimming removed 3 bases from V and 7 bases from J, with 13 bases in between. Full variable domain (missing parts from reference TRBV2 and TRBJ2-7): EPEVTQTPSHQVTQMGQEVILRCVPISNHLYFYWYRQILGQKVEFLVSFYNNEISEKSEIFDDQFSVERPDGSNFTLKIRSTKLEDSAMYFCASSEGRLGEQYFGPGTRLTVT.

The chain recombines TRBV30 with TRBJ1-4, with 8 bases identical to TRBD1. Per the germline V gene, CDR1 is GTSNPN and CDR2 is SVGIG (reference sequence). V lost 3 bases and J lost 11; bases outside the gene matches: 11. The CDR3 contains 14 residues. CDR3 region: CAWSEWTGQRKLFF. DNA of the CDR3: TGTGCCTGGAGCGAATGGACAGGGCAGAGGAAACTGTTTTTT.

This clonotype was counted only a few times. The V gene is TRBV6-1, the J gene TRBJ2-1, with TRBD2 matching over 8 bases. V lost 3 bases, J lost 8 bases, and 6 bases stayed unmatched. Germline loops: CDR1 MNHNS, CDR2 SASEGT. CDR3 length: 14 amino acids. CDR3 coding DNA: TGTGCCAGCAGTGAGACGGGACTAGTACATGAGCAGTTCTTC. Its translation: CASSETGLVHEQFF.

V is TRBV12-5 and J is TRBJ1-2; a weak D match, TRBD1 (5 bases). The germline V and J ends were trimmed by 5 bases and 7 bases, with 14 bases remaining between them. Germline CDR1 LGHNT, CDR2 FRNRAP. The CDR3 extends over 13 amino acids. The CDR3 DNA is TGTGCTAGTGGTCCTCTCGGGGCGGGTGGCTACACCTTC. Its protein product is CASGPLGAGGYTF.

There are a few counts of this clonotype. The rearrangement uses TRBV29-1 and TRBJ2-7; tentatively, D is TRBD1 (6 bases). This CDR3 has 14 amino acids. The germline gives CDR1 SQVTM, CDR2 ANQGSEA. Trimming pared 5 bases from V and 2 bases from J, leaving 16 bases between. The CDR3 here is CSVRTQGSPYEQYF. In nucleotides, the CDR3 is TGCAGCGTTCGTACACAGGGTTCCCCCTACGAGCAGTACTTC.

The chain combines TRBV29-1 with TRBJ2-4; D not certain. Between the trimmed V and J ends, which lost 4 bases and 0 bases, there was a span of 10 bases. The CDR3 has 14 amino acids. The germline V gene has CDR1 SQVTM and CDR2 ANQGSEA. CDR3: CSVGAVLAKNIQYF. CDR3 nucleotide sequence: TGCAGCGTTGGTGCAGTGCTAGCCAAAAACATTCAGTACTTC.

CDR3: CSAEGYAQSANDTGELFF. CDR3 nucleotides: TGCAGTGCTGAGGGGTACGCGCAGAGCGCGAACGACACCGGGGAGCTGTTTTTT. The rearrangement joins TRBV20-1 to TRBJ2-2, with D perhaps being TRBD1 or TRBD2 (5 bases each). The CDR3 loop spans 18 amino acids. Per the germline V gene, CDR1 is DFQATT and CDR2 is SNEGSKA (reference sequence). V lost 5 bases, J lost 3 bases, and 25 bases lay in between.